These 28 T cell receptor beta chains share one sample of origin, sequenced in a study of T cell responses to AZD1222 COVID-19 vaccine. Profiling relied on immunoSEQ multiplex PCR, and the TCRdb table lists in-frame clones only, not all of them. The repertoire includes more than 95,000 clones, roughly 91% of them detected once, and less than 55% sits in the top ten. Sequenced here: peripheral blood, sampled on day 0 of AZD1222 vaccination. These receptors all stem from an adult in good health.

The chain has TRBV3-1 (or the pseudogene TRBV3-2) and TRBJ2-1; 11 bases line up with TRBD2. The J segment lost 1 base and the V segment lost 1 base, leaving 6 bases of the junction unmatched. This CDR3 contains 18 residues. Germline V gives CDR1 LGHDT, CDR2 YNNKEL (reference sequence). The CDR3 here is CASSQGSGRALSYNEQFF. In DNA, the CDR3 is TGTGCCAGCAGCCAAGGTAGCGGGAGGGCCCTATCCTACAATGAGCAGTTCTTC.

This clone showed up just once. The chain recombines TRBV19 with TRBJ2-1; 7 nucleotides agree with TRBD1. CDR3 length equals 17 residues. Germline CDR1 LNHDA, CDR2 SQIVND (reference sequence). J was trimmed by 7 bases and V by 4 bases; bases with no gene match: 16. The CDR3, as DNA: TGTGCCAGTAGTACCCCCGACAGGGAATACCTTCGAAATGAGCAGTTCTTC. As protein: CASSTPDREYLRNEQFF.

The chain joins TRBV29-1 to TRBJ1-1; D gene uncertain. This CDR3 is 10 amino acids long. Per germline, CDR1 SQVTM and CDR2 ANQGSEA. Trimming stripped 6 bases from V and 10 bases from J, with 12 bases between. This CDR3 is CSVEEGAAFF. DNA of the CDR3: TGCAGCGTCGAGGAGGGTGCAGCTTTCTTT.

The rearrangement uses TRBV11-2 and TRBJ1-3; no reliable D call. The CDR3 sequence is 15 residues long. Germline CDR1 SGHAT, CDR2 FQNNGV. V lost 5 bases and J lost 4, with 15 bases in between. The CDR3 nucleotides are TGTGCCAGCAGCCACTTTTCCGCTGCGGGAAACACCATATATTTT. It encodes CASSHFSAAGNTIYF.

The chain is built from TRBV12-3 or TRBV12-4 and TRBJ2-1; D not certain. Trimming left V 1 base short and J 15 bases short, with 13 bases between. The CDR3 has 12 residues. The chain's CDR3 is CASSLGPGPGFF. CDR3 nucleotides: TGTGCCAGCAGTTTAGGGCCAGGTCCGGGGTTCTTC.

The V and J genes are TRBV4-1 and TRBJ2-3; TRBD1 is a possible D gene (5 bases). V was clipped by 6 bases and J by 6 bases, with 19 bases between them. Germline V gene data show CDR1 as MGHRA and CDR2 as YSYEKL. There are 15 residues in the CDR3. CDR3 residues: CASREGVFKSDTQYF. CDR3 nucleotide sequence: TGCGCCAGCAGGGAAGGGGTATTCAAATCGGATACGCAGTATTTT.

This clone was found once. The rearrangement uses TRBV27 and TRBJ2-2; no clear D. The CDR3 totals 13 residues. The V end was cut by 6 bases, the J end by 4 bases, with 9 bases between. The germline V gene encodes CDR1 MNHEY and CDR2 SMNVEV (reference sequence). The CDR3 reads CASSLSLTGELFF. The CDR3, as DNA: TGTGCCAGCAGCCTTAGCCTCACCGGGGAGCTGTTTTTT.

This clone was seen once. The DNA for the CDR3 is TGTGCCAGCACCGAACGCGTGGGGGGTGCAACTAATGAAAAACTGTTTTTT. This translates into CASTERVGGATNEKLFF. This chain connects TRBV4-2 to TRBJ1-4; a weak D match, TRBD1 (5 bases). V lost 7 bases and J lost 0, with 18 bases in between. This CDR3 has 17 amino acids. Germline V gene data show CDR1 as LGHNA and CDR2 as YNFKEQ.

This clone was seen just once. The chain uses TRBV7-9 and TRBJ2-2; D unresolved. There are 15 residues in the CDR3. The V gene's germline CDR1 is SEHNR and CDR2 FQNEAQ (reference sequence). The V gene lost 5 bases and the J gene lost 3 bases, with 13 bases spanning the gap. The CDR3 protein is CASSPNARDTGELFF. CDR3 bases: TGTGCCAGCAGCCCCAACGCGCGAGACACCGGGGAGCTGTTTTTT. The variable domain in full, with the rest retrieved from reference TRBV7-9 and TRBJ2-2, is DTGVSQNPRHKITKRGQNVTFRCDPISEHNRLYWYRQTLGQGPEFLTYFQNEAQLEKSRLLSDRFSAERPKGSFSTLEIQRTEQGDSAMYLCASSPNARDTGELFFGEGSRLTVL.

This clone was counted once. The CDR3 is CASSSGQGGGTEAFF. CDR3 nucleotide sequence: TGCGCCAGCAGCTCAGGACAGGGAGGAGGAACTGAAGCTTTCTTT. V and J are TRBV5-1 and TRBJ1-1, with 8 bases that match TRBD1. The CDR3 totals 15 residues. From germline, CDR1 is SGHRS and CDR2 YFSETQ. V lost 3 bases to trimming and J lost 5 bases; unmatched junction nucleotides: 9.

The genes are TRBV9 and TRBJ1-5; D not certain. The CDR3 has 12 amino acids. Germline CDR1 SGDLS, CDR2 YYNGEE. V dropped 7 bases and J dropped 4 bases, with 9 bases sitting between them. CDR3 nucleotides: TGTGCCAGCGGACCCTGGAATCAGCCCCAGCATTTT. Translation gives CASGPWNQPQHF.

This chain uses TRBV4-2 with TRBJ1-6, with D perhaps TRBD1 (6 bases). The CDR3 covers 14 residues. Germline V gene sequence: CDR1 LGHNA, CDR2 YNFKEQ. V shed 5 bases and J shed 5 bases, with 10 bases lying between them. CDR3 bases: TGTGCCAGCAGCGTCGACAGGAATAATTCACCCCTCCACTTT. Translating gives CASSVDRNNSPLHF.

The chain has TRBV27 and TRBJ1-1; D is uncertain. The CDR3 consists of 13 residues. Germline V gene data show CDR1 as MNHEY and CDR2 as SMNVEV (reference sequence). V lost 5 bases and J 4 bases, leaving 11 bases between the germline ends. The CDR3 here is CASSGPESTEAFF. CDR3 coding DNA: TGTGCCAGCAGTGGACCGGAAAGCACTGAAGCTTTCTTT.

The rearrangement links TRBV13 to TRBJ1-4; a possible D gene is TRBD1 (6 bases). Trimming took 4 bases from V and 7 from J, leaving 16 bases between them. CDR1 and CDR2 from the germline V gene are PRHDT and FYEKMQ (reference sequence). This CDR3 is built from 15 residues. The CDR3 is CASSSTLDSSEKLFF. DNA for the CDR3: TGTGCCAGCAGCTCGACGCTGGACAGTAGTGAAAAACTGTTTTTT.

This chain connects TRBV6-5 to TRBJ2-7; 9 positions agree with TRBD2. V was pared by 7 bases and J by 5 bases, with 3 bases of the junction left unmatched. The CDR3 sequence is 12 residues long. The germline CDR1 and CDR2 sequences are MNHEY and SVGAGI. Here the CDR3 reads CASKRGVDEQYF. The CDR3 DNA follows: TGTGCCAGCAAGCGGGGGGTTGACGAGCAGTACTTC.

The V gene is TRBV18, the J gene TRBJ2-4; a weak D match, TRBD1 (6 bases). Germline CDR1 is KGHSH and CDR2 is LQKENI. The CDR3 contains 15 residues. V was clipped by 2 bases and J by 0 bases, with 8 bases between them. The CDR3 bases are TGTGCCAGCTCACCAGGGGACATAGCCAAAAACATTCAGTACTTC. Amino acid sequence: CASSPGDIAKNIQYF.

This clone occurred once. The J gene is TRBJ1-1, the V gene TRBV25-1; 8 nucleotides align to TRBD1. Germline lookup yields CDR1 MGHDK and CDR2 SYGVNS. V lost 4 bases to trimming and J lost 6 bases; unmatched junction nucleotides: 1. CDR3 length: 12 residues. CDR3 loop: CASSAQGAEAFF. The CDR3 DNA sequence: TGTGCCAGCAGTGCACAGGGGGCTGAAGCTTTCTTT.

The chain is built from TRBV12-3 or TRBV12-4 and TRBJ1-4, with D uncertain. V was clipped by 3 bases and J by 7 bases, with 9 bases between them. The CDR3 extends over 13 amino acids. In DNA form, the CDR3 reads TGTGCCAGCAGTTTCCCCAAGGGTGAAAAACTGTTTTTT. Protein sequence: CASSFPKGEKLFF.

The CDR3 protein is CASSQGTGQGEKLFF. DNA for the CDR3: TGCGCCAGCAGCCAAGGGACAGGGCAAGGGGAAAAACTGTTTTTT. V is TRBV4-1 and J is TRBJ1-4, with 8 bases lining up with TRBD1. This CDR3 contains 15 residues. The germline V gene has CDR1 MGHRA and CDR2 YSYEKL. With V trimmed by 1 base and J by 8 bases, 6 bases remained unmatched.

V usage is TRBV5-1 and J usage is TRBJ1-1; 9 nucleotides agree with TRBD1. The CDR3 sequence is 15 residues long. Germline CDR1 reads SGHRS; CDR2 reads YFSETQ. Trimming took 2 bases from V and 4 from J; bases not matched to a gene: 6. CDR3 sequence reads: CASSFTGGAGTEAFF. In DNA, the CDR3 is TGCGCCAGCAGCTTTACAGGGGGCGCCGGCACTGAAGCTTTCTTT.

This chain joins TRBV28 and TRBJ2-7; 9 nucleotides agree with TRBD2. V shed 7 bases and J 1 base; nucleotides not matched to a gene: 5. This CDR3 spans 14 amino acids. Looked up from germline, CDR1 is MDHEN and CDR2 is SYDVKM. The CDR3 loop is CASISLAGSYEQYF. In DNA form, the CDR3 reads TGTGCCAGCATAAGTCTAGCGGGATCCTACGAGCAGTACTTC.

This sequence joins TRBV12-3 or TRBV12-4 and TRBJ2-7; D might be TRBD1 (5 bases). Trimming removed 5 bases from V and 5 bases from J, with 13 bases in between. The CDR3 spans 13 residues. CDR3 bases: TGTGCCAGCAGTCTCCAGGGTAGCAACGAGCAGTACTTC. Translating it yields CASSLQGSNEQYF.

This clone was seen only once. The chain has TRBV19 and TRBJ1-1; unclear D gene. V lost 0 bases, J lost 4 bases, and 9 bases lay in between. Germline V lookup: CDR1 LNHDA, CDR2 SQIVND (reference sequence). This CDR3 region has 14 residues. The CDR3 here is CASSIDAVRTEAFF. The CDR3 DNA is TGTGCCAGTAGTATAGACGCTGTCCGCACTGAAGCTTTCTTT.

The chain employs TRBV11-2 and TRBJ1-3; the D is unclear. Germline CDR1 reads SGHAT; CDR2 reads FQNNGV. Trimming left V 5 bases short and J 1 base short, with 12 bases between. The length of the CDR3 is 15 residues. The CDR3 reads CASSQGLGSGNTIYF. The CDR3 DNA is TGTGCCAGCAGCCAAGGGTTGGGATCTGGAAACACCATATATTTT.

The V and J genes are TRBV11-2 and TRBJ2-3; tentative D call: TRBD2 (5 bases). The CDR3 loop spans 16 amino acids. Germline V gene lookup returns CDR1 SGHAT and CDR2 FQNNGV. The germline V and J ends were trimmed by 1 base and 0 bases, with 11 bases remaining between them. The CDR3 DNA follows: TGTGCCAGCAGCTTAGTTGCCGGGATAAGCACAGATACGCAGTATTTT. Translated: CASSLVAGISTDTQYF.

The chain is built from TRBV3-1 (or the pseudogene TRBV3-2) and TRBJ2-4, with D perhaps assigned TRBD1 or TRBD2 (5 bases each). V was trimmed by 8 bases and J by 1 base, leaving 30 bases between them. CDR1 and CDR2 from the germline V gene are LGHDT and YNNKEL (reference sequence). The CDR3 spans 20 residues. The CDR3 DNA sequence: TGTGCCAGCTCTCGAGGGACCCCGGGGCTCCCCCAGTGGGCCAAAAACATTCAGTACTTC. Amino acid sequence: CASSRGTPGLPQWAKNIQYF.

CDR3 coding DNA: TGTGCCAGCAGCTTAGATCAAGTACAGGGGATTGACATTCAGTACTTC. Amino acids: CASSLDQVQGIDIQYF. V is TRBV11-2 and J is TRBJ2-4; 7 nucleotides match TRBD1. CDR1 and CDR2 (germline): SGHAT, FQNNGV. The V gene end was trimmed by 0 bases and the J gene end by 8 bases; junction bases not matched to a gene: 10. There are 16 residues in the CDR3.

This rearrangement joins TRBV18 to TRBJ2-7, with 7 bases aligning to TRBD2. CDR1 and CDR2 from the germline V gene are KGHSH and LQKENI. This CDR3 is 12 amino acids long. V lost 3 bases to trimming and J lost 7 bases; unmatched junction nucleotides: 3. The CDR3 reads CASSPAGAEQYF. The CDR3 coding sequence is TGTGCCAGCTCACCCGCGGGAGCTGAGCAGTACTTC.